This TCR beta chain was obtained from a study of T cells in Graves' hyperthyroidism and ophthalmopathy. Study-level information: Peripheral blood was collected at initial diagnosis, before any treatment.

The source material, RNA transcripts, was used to amplify TCR beta CDR3 regions. First-round RT-PCR targeting the TCR CDR3 was performed with the HTBI primer set. In TCRdb, the multiplex PCR reads were re-called with MiXCR into one record per CDR3 protein. The sample lists under 400,000 distinct CDR3 sequences; roughly 15% were seen once. There are many counts of this clonotype. Diagnoses rested on clinical symptoms, serum thyroxine and TRAb, thyroid ultrasound and orbital computed tomography. The source is a woman aged 55-69 years with Graves' ophthalmopathy. Source material: blood.

The DNA for the CDR3 is TGTGCCAGTAGTATGCAGGGCCCAGGAGGAGAGACCCAGTACTTC. Amino acid sequence: CASSMQGPGGETQYF. This chain connects TRBV19 to TRBJ2-5, with D perhaps given as TRBD1 or TRBD2 (5 bases each). V was cut by 3 bases and J by 4 bases, with 15 bases left in between. The germline gives CDR1 LNHDA, CDR2 SQIVND (reference sequence). This CDR3 has 15 residues.